This TCR beta chain comes out of a study of CD8 T cells in Susac syndrome. Random-hexamer reverse transcription was applied to about 0.45 to 1 ug RNA. TCRdb re-analysed the immunoSEQ multiplex PCR reads in MiXCR, keeping a single row per CDR3 protein. The sample consists of about 430,000 distinct CDR3 sequences, 75% to 90% of them appearing once. Stable or active relapsing-remitting multiple sclerosis, untreated and meeting revised McDonald criteria, defined the controls. This clonotype is a singleton in its sample. Its target is unknown. V shed 6 bases, J shed 2 bases, and the junction held 7 bases outside the gene matches. Germline V gene sequence: CDR1 DFQATT, CDR2 SNEGSKA (reference sequence). The CDR3 consists of 13 residues. Overall study findings and caveats: It was acknowledged in the study that the number of individuals who were included in its TCR sequencing and HLA analysis was relatively small.

This receptor was obtained from a human donor with multiple sclerosis. The sequenced sample consisted of CD8+ T cells from PBMCs. V is TRBV20-1 and J is TRBJ2-7; TRBD2 agrees at 7 bases. CDR3 region: CSAGSGNTYEQYF. In nucleotides, the CDR3 is TGCAGTGCCGGAAGCGGGAACACCTACGAGCAGTACTTC.